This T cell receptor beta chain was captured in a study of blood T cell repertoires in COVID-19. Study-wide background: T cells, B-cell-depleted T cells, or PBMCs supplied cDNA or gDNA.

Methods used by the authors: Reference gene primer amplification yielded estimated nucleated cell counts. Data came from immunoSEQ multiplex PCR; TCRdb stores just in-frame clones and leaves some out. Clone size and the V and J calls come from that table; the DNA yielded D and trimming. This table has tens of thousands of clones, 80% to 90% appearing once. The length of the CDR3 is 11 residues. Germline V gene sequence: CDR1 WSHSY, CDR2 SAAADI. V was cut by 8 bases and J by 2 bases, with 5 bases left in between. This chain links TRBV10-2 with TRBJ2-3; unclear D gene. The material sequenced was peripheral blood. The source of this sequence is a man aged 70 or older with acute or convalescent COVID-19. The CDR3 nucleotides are TGCGCCAGCGCGCCCACAGATACGCAGTATTTT. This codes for CASAPTDTQYF.